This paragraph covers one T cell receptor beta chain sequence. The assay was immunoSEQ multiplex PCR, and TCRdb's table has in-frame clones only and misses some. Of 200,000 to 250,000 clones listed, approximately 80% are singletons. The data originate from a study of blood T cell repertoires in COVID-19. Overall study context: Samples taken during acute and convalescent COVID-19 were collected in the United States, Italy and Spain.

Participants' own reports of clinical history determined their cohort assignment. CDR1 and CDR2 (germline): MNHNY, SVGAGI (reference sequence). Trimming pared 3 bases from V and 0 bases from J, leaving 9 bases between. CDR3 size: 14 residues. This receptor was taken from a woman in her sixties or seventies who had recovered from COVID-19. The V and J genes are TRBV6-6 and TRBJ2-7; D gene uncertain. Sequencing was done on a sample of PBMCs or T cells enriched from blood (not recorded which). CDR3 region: CASSYSRSSYEQYF. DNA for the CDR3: TGTGCCAGCAGTTATAGTAGGAGCTCCTACGAGCAGTACTTC.